This T cell receptor (beta chain) was captured in a study of T cells expressing NK-cell markers. 5'RACE template switching with UMIs produced the TCR beta cDNA. With the 5' RACE reads reprocessed, TCRdb shows one record per CDR3 protein and no DNA. Its table records 550,000 to 600,000 distinct CDR3 sequences. The germline V gene has CDR1 SGHVS and CDR2 FNYEAQ. The length of the CDR3 is 18 residues. This TCR was sampled from a man aged 18 to 35 in good health. This chain joins TRBV7-6 and TRBJ2-3; TCRdb designates TRBD2, a call that cannot be tested without DNA. Input material: blood T cells: a sorted CD56 or NKG2C T cell subset, CD4+ or CD8+ T cells, or bulk PBMC T cells (not recorded which). The CDR3 is CASSSGGLAGVSTDTQYF.